This TCR beta chain was captured in a study of blood T cell repertoires in COVID-19. Study at large: Samples representing acute and convalescent COVID-19 were sourced from the United States, Italy and Spain.

This clone was counted once. Original analysis: For nucleated cells, counts were estimated from reference gene primer amplification. The method was immunoSEQ multiplex PCR; TCRdb's version includes in-frame clones alone and lacks a portion of them. D and trimming come from the DNA, and the V and J calls and clone size come from that table. The sample includes 350,000 to 400,000 clones, approximately 88% seen only once; the top ten take over 0.9%. Individuals drawn from around 25 US areas were roughly 18 to 100 years old. Researchers sorted participants into cohorts using their self-reported clinical history. This sequence originates from a woman in her twenties or thirties with acute COVID-19. The sample taken for sequencing was PBMCs or T cells enriched from blood (not recorded which).

The CDR3, as DNA: TGTGCCAGCAGCTCTGACCTATTAGGGGCTGGCTACACCTTC. This gives the protein CASSSDLLGAGYTF. The V and J genes are TRBV7-3 and TRBJ1-2; weak D call: TRBD1 (5 bases). This CDR3 comprises 14 residues. V was cut by 4 bases and J by 7 bases, with 16 bases left in between. Germline-derived CDR1 and CDR2 are SGHTA and FQGTGA. Full variable domain (remainder filled in from reference TRBV7-3 and TRBJ1-2): GAGVSQTPSNKVTEKGKYVELRCDPISGHTALYWYRQSLGQGPEFLIYFQGTGAADDSGLPNDRFFAVRPEGSVSTLKIQRTERGDSAVYLCASSSDLLGAGYTFGSGTRLTVV.